This T cell receptor beta chain came from a study of cytomegalovirus exposure and HLA in healthy donors. Between the trimmed V and J ends, which lost 4 bases and 8 bases, there was a span of 14 bases. The germline V gene encodes CDR1 MNHNS and CDR2 SASEGT. CDR3 length: 13 residues. This clone occurred a few times. Sequencing was performed with immunoSEQ multiplex PCR; in TCRdb, only in-frame clones are kept and a portion is missing. Among nearly 200,000 clones listed, 84% were seen once. The genes are TRBV6-1 and TRBJ1-1; D is perhaps TRBD1 (5 bases). Sequencing was done on a sample of PBMCs. This TCR came from a woman aged 25 to 39 in good health and CMV-seropositive. The CDR3 nucleotides read TGTGCCAGCAGTGGGTTTTCGAACAGGGAAGCTTTCTTT. This codes for CASSGFSNREAFF.